A selection of T cell receptor beta chains follows, all from one sample in a study of tumor-infiltrating lymphocytes in primary liver carcinoma. MiXCR, applied by TCRdb to the multiplex PCR reads, yields one record per CDR3 protein. Of about 320,000 distinct CDR3 sequences in the sample, around 50% are singletons; the top ten hold around 15%. Sequenced: peripheral blood. These receptors all stem from a woman in her thirties with primary liver carcinoma and hepatitis B virus infection. CDR3s include the opening cysteine and the closing phenylalanine or tryptophan. The order of the fields is CDR3 length, J gene, clone size, D gene, V gene, CDR3 DNA, CDR3 protein. D genes are given only for firm matches. Rows may omit the clone size; those that give it use once, few, many or a size class.

cdr3_length: 15
j_call: TRBJ2-1
clone_size: few
d_call: NA
v_call: TRBV12-5
cdr3_nt: TGTGCTAGTGGTTTGAACTCAGGCTCCTACAATGAGCAGTTCTTC
cdr3_aa: CASGLNSGSYNEQFF

cdr3_length: 16
j_call: TRBJ1-3
clone_size: NA
d_call: NA
v_call: TRBV28
cdr3_nt: TGTGCCAGCAGTCTACAACCTTGGATCTCTGGAAACACCATATATTTT
cdr3_aa: CASSLQPWISGNTIYF

cdr3_length: 15
j_call: TRBJ1-2
clone_size: once
d_call: NA
v_call: TRBV11-1
cdr3_nt: TGTGCCAGCAGCTTGTCGGACGATTACACTTATGGCTACACCTTC
cdr3_aa: CASSLSDDYTYGYTF

cdr3_length: 15
j_call: TRBJ2-1
clone_size: NA
d_call: TRBD1
v_call: TRBV11-2
cdr3_nt: TGTGCCAGCACCTTAGGGACAGGGGTCTACGATGAGCAGTTCTTC
cdr3_aa: CASTLGTGVYDEQFF

cdr3_length: 15
j_call: TRBJ2-7
clone_size: NA
d_call: NA
v_call: TRBV4-1
cdr3_nt: TGCGCCAGCAGCCACCTGACAGGCTTGGCCCACGAGCAGTACTTC
cdr3_aa: CASSHLTGLAHEQYF

cdr3_length: 15
j_call: TRBJ2-2
clone_size: NA
d_call: NA
v_call: TRBV5-6
cdr3_nt: TGTGCCAGCAGCTTGGCACCCATAGTCATCGAGGAGCTGTTTTTT
cdr3_aa: CASSLAPIVIEELFF

cdr3_length: 15
j_call: TRBJ1-5
clone_size: few
d_call: NA
v_call: TRBV4-2
cdr3_nt: TGTGCCAGCAGCCAAGATTGGCCAGTTAATCAGCCCCAGCATTTT
cdr3_aa: CASSQDWPVNQPQHF

cdr3_length: 16
j_call: TRBJ2-5
clone_size: NA
d_call: TRBD2
v_call: TRBV6-2/TRBV6-3
cdr3_nt: TGTGCCAGCAGAGAACGTCGCACTAGCGGGACGGAGACCCAGTACTTC
cdr3_aa: CASRERRTSGTETQYF

cdr3_length: 15
j_call: TRBJ2-1
clone_size: once
d_call: NA
v_call: TRBV6-1
cdr3_nt: TGTGCCAGGAGTGAAAGTATGGACTTGTACAATGAGCAGTTCTTC
cdr3_aa: CARSESMDLYNEQFF

cdr3_length: 15
j_call: TRBJ2-7
clone_size: many
d_call: TRBD2
v_call: TRBV5-1
cdr3_nt: TGCGCCAGCAGCTTGGAACTAGCGGGAAATAACGAGCAGTACTTC
cdr3_aa: CASSLELAGNNEQYF

cdr3_length: 16
j_call: TRBJ2-5
clone_size: NA
d_call: TRBD2
v_call: TRBV11-3
cdr3_nt: TGTGCCAGCAGCTACCCTAGCGGGAGGACCCGGGAGACTCAGTACTTC
cdr3_aa: CASSYPSGRTRETQYF

cdr3_length: 15
j_call: TRBJ1-4
clone_size: few
d_call: NA
v_call: TRBV25-1
cdr3_nt: TGTGCCAGCAGTGACCCTGGGACCGGGCTCGAAAAACTGTTTTTT
cdr3_aa: CASSDPGTGLEKLFF

cdr3_length: 16
j_call: TRBJ2-7
clone_size: once
d_call: NA
v_call: TRBV11-2
cdr3_nt: TGTGCCAGCAGCTTCGACAGAGTAGCCCCCTCCTACGAGCAGTATTTC
cdr3_aa: CASSFDRVAPSYEQYF

cdr3_length: 16
j_call: TRBJ2-1
clone_size: few
d_call: TRBD2
v_call: TRBV6-5
cdr3_nt: TGTGCCAGCAGTTACTCACGGTGGGCGGGGGGGGGTGAGCAGTTCTTC
cdr3_aa: CASSYSRWAGGGEQFF

cdr3_length: 17
j_call: TRBJ2-6
clone_size: NA
d_call: NA
v_call: TRBV5-5
cdr3_nt: TGTGCCAGCAGCACTCTAGTGGGAGGCTCTGGGGCCAACGTCCTGACTTTC
cdr3_aa: CASSTLVGGSGANVLTF

cdr3_length: 15
j_call: TRBJ1-5
clone_size: NA
d_call: NA
v_call: TRBV12-3/TRBV12-4
cdr3_nt: TGTGCCAGCAGTTTATCAGGCTTTGGGGGTCAGCCCCAGCATTTT
cdr3_aa: CASSLSGFGGQPQHF

cdr3_length: 13
j_call: TRBJ2-1
clone_size: NA
d_call: NA
v_call: TRBV12-3/TRBV12-4
cdr3_nt: TGTGTCAGCAGTTTGGTCGATTACTATGAGCAGTTCTTC
cdr3_aa: CVSSLVDYYEQFF

cdr3_length: 16
j_call: TRBJ2-7
clone_size: few
d_call: NA
v_call: TRBV10-2
cdr3_nt: TGCGCCAGCAGTGAGTCGACGGGTGCCTCGTCCTACGAGCAGTACTTC
cdr3_aa: CASSESTGASSYEQYF

cdr3_length: 14
j_call: TRBJ2-7
clone_size: NA
d_call: TRBD2
v_call: TRBV11-2
cdr3_nt: TGTGCCAGCAGCTTATCGACTAGCAGGGCTTTGCAGTACTTC
cdr3_aa: CASSLSTSRALQYF

cdr3_length: 17
j_call: TRBJ2-1
clone_size: NA
d_call: TRBD2
v_call: TRBV13
cdr3_nt: TGTGCCAGCAGCTTCAAAACTAGCGGGAGCTCCTACAATGGGCAGTTCTTC
cdr3_aa: CASSFKTSGSSYNGQFF

cdr3_length: 16
j_call: TRBJ2-1
clone_size: NA
d_call: TRBD2
v_call: TRBV9
cdr3_nt: TGTGCTAGCAGCGTAGGTCCGGGACTAGCCGCCAATGAGCACTTCTTC
cdr3_aa: CASSVGPGLAANEHFF

cdr3_length: 15
j_call: TRBJ2-2
clone_size: NA
d_call: NA
v_call: TRBV4-2
cdr3_nt: TGTGCCAGCAGCCAGCCGGGACCCGGGGCCGGGGAGCTGTTTTTT
cdr3_aa: CASSQPGPGAGELFF

cdr3_length: 14
j_call: TRBJ2-7
clone_size: many
d_call: TRBD1
v_call: TRBV12-3/TRBV12-4
cdr3_nt: TGTGCCAGCAGTCCCGGGACAGGCTACTACGAGCAGTACTTC
cdr3_aa: CASSPGTGYYEQYF

cdr3_length: 14
j_call: TRBJ2-7
clone_size: NA
d_call: TRBD2
v_call: TRBV29-1
cdr3_nt: TGCATCGTCGACACTAGCGGGAGTGGGGGCGAGCAGTACTTC
cdr3_aa: CIVDTSGSGGEQYF

cdr3_length: 12
j_call: TRBJ2-5
clone_size: few
d_call: NA
v_call: TRBV7-9
cdr3_nt: TGTGCCAGCAGCCCCCCCGCTGAGACCCAGTACTTC
cdr3_aa: CASSPPAETQYF